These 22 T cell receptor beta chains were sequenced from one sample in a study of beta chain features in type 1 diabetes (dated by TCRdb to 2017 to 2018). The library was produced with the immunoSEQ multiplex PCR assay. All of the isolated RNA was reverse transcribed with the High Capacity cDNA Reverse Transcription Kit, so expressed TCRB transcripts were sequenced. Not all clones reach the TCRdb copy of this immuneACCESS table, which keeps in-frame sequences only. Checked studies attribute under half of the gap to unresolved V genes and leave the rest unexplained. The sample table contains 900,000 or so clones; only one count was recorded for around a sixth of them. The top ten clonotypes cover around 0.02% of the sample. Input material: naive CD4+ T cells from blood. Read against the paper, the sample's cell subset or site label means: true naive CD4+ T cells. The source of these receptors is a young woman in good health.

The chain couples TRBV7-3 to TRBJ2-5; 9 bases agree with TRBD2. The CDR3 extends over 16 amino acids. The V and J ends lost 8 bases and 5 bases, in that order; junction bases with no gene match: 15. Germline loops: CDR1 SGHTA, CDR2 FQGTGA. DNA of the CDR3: TGTGCCAGCCGACCCTTCGACAGGCGGGAGGGGGAGACCCAGTACTTC. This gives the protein CASRPFDRREGETQYF.

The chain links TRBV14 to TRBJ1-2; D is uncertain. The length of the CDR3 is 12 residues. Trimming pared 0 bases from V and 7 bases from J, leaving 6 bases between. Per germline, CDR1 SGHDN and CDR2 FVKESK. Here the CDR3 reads CASSQDLGGYTF. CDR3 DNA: TGTGCCAGCAGCCAAGATCTGGGTGGCTACACCTTC.

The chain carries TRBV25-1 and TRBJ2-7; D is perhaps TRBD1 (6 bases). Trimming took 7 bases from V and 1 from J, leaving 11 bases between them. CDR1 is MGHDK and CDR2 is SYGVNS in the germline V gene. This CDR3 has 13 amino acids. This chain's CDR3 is CASTGVGSYEQYF. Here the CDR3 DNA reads TGTGCCAGCACAGGGGTCGGGTCCTACGAGCAGTACTTC.

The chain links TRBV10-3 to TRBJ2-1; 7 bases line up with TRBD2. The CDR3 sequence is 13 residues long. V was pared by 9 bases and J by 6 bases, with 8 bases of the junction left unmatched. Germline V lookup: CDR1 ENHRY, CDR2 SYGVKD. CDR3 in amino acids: CAITTGTTNEQFF. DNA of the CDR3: TGTGCCATTACGACCGGGACTACCAATGAGCAGTTCTTC.

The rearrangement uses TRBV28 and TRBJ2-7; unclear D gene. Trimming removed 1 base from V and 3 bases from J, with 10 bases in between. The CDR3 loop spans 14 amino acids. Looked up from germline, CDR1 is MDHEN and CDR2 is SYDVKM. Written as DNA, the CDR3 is TGTGCCAGCAGTTTATCGAGGCCCATCTACGAGCAGTACTTC. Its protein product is CASSLSRPIYEQYF.

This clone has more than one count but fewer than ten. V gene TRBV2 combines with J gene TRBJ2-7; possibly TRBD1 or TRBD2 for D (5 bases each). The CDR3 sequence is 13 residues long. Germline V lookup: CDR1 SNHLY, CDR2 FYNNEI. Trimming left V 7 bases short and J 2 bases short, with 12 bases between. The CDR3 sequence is CASTRDGTYEQYF. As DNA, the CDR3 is TGTGCCAGCACCCGGGACGGGACCTACGAGCAGTACTTC.

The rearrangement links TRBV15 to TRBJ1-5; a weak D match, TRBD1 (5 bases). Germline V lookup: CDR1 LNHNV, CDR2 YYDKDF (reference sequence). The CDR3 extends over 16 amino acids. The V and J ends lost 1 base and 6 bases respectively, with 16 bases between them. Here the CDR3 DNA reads TGTGCCACCAGCAGAGCGCAAGTCAGGGTGGGTCAGCCCCAGCATTTT. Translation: CATSRAQVRVGQPQHF.

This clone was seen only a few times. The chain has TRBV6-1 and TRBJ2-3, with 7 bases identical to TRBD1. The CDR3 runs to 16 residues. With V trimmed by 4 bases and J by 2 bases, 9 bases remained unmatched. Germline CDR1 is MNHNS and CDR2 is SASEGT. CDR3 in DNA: TGTGCCAGCAGTGTAATTCCGGGACAGAACACAGATACGCAGTATTTT. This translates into CASSVIPGQNTDTQYF.

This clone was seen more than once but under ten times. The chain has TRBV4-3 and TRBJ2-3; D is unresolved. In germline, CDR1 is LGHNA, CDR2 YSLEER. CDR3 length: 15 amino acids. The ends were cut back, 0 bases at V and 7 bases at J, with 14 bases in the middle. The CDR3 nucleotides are TGCGCCAGCAGCCAAGAAGCATCGGCGGTAAATACGCAGTATTTT. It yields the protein CASSQEASAVNTQYF.

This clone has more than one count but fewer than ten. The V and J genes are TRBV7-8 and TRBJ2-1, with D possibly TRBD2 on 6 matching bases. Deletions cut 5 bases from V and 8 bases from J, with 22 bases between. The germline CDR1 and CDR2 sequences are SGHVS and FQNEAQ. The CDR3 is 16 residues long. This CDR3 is CASSPLLAPFGHEQFF. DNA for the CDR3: TGTGCCAGCAGCCCATTACTAGCCCCGTTCGGCCATGAGCAGTTCTTC.

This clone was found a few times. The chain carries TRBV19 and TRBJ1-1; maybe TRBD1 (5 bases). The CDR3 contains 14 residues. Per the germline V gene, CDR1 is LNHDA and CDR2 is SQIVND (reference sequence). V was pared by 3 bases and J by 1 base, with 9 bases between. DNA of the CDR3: TGTGCCAGTAGTATGGACATTCCGAACACTGAAGCTTTCTTT. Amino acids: CASSMDIPNTEAFF.

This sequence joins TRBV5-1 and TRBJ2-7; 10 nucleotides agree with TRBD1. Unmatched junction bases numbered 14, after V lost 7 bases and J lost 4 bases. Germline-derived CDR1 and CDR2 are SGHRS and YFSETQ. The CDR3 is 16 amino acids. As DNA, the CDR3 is TGCGCCAGCCAAACCGGCGGGACAGGGGACTATTACGAGCAGTACTTC. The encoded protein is CASQTGGTGDYYEQYF.

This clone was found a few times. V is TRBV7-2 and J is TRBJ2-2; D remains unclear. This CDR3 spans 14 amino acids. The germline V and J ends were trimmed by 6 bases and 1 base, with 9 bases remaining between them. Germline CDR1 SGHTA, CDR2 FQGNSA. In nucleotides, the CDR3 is TGTGCCAGCAGTCCGGTCTTGAACACCGGGGAGCTGTTTTTT. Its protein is CASSPVLNTGELFF.

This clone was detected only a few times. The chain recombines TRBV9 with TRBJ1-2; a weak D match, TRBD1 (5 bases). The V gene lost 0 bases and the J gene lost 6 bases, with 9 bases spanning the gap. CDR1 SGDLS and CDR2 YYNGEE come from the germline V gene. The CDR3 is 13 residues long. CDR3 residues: CASSVDPGNGYTF. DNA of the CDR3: TGTGCCAGCAGCGTAGACCCAGGGAATGGCTACACCTTC.

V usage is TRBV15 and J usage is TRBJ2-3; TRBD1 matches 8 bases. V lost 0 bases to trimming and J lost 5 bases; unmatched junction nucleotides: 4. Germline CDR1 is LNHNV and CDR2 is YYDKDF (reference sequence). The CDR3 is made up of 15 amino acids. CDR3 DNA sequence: TGTGCCACCAGCAGAGAGGACAGGGCGTTAGATACGCAGTATTTT. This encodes CATSREDRALDTQYF.

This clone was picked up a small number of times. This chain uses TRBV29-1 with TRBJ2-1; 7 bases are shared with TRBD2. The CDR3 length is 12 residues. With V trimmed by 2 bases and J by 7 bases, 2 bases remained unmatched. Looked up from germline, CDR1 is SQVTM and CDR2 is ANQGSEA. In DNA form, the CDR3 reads TGCAGCGTTGAATGGGGGGGAAATGAGCAGTTCTTC. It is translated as CSVEWGGNEQFF.

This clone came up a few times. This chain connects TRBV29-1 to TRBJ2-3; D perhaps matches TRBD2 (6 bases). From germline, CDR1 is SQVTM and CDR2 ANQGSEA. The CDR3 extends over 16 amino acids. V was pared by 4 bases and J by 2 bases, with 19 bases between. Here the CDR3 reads CSVARGSRGATDTQYF. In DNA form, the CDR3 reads TGCAGCGTTGCTCGGGGGAGTAGAGGGGCCACAGATACGCAGTATTTT.

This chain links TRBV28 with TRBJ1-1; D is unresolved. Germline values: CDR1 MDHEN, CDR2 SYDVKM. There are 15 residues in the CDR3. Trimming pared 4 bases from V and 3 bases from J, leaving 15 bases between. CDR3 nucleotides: TGTGCCAGCAGTTCCAGTTTGAAAGGGTACACTGAAGCTTTCTTT. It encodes CASSSSLKGYTEAFF.

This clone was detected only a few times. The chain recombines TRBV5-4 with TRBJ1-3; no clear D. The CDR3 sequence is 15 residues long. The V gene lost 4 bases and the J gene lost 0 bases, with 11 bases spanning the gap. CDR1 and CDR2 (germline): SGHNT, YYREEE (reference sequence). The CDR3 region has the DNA TGTGCCAGCAGCACCCGCTCAGGCTCTGGAAACACCATATATTTT. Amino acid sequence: CASSTRSGSGNTIYF.

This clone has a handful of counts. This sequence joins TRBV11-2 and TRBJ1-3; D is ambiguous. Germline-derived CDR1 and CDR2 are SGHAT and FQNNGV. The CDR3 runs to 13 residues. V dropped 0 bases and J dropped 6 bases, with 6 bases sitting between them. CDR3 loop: CASSLDTLNTIYF. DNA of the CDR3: TGTGCCAGCAGCTTAGATACTTTAAACACCATATATTTT. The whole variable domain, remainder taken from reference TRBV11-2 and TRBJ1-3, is EAGVAQSPRYKIIEKRQSVAFWCNPISGHATLYWYQQILGQGPKLLIQFQNNGVVDDSQLPKDRFSAERLKGVDSTLKIQPAKLEDSAVYLCASSLDTLNTIYFGEGSWLTVV.

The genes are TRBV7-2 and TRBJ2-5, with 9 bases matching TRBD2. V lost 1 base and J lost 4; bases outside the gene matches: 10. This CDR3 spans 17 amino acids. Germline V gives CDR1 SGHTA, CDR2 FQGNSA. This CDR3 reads CASSLEGLASFGETQYF. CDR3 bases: TGTGCCAGCAGCTTAGAAGGACTAGCGTCTTTTGGAGAGACCCAGTACTTC.

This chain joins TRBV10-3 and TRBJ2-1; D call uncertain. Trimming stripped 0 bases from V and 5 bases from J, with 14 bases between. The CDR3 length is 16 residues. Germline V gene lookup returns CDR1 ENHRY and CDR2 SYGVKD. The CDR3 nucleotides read TGTGCCATCAGTGAGTCGGAGTTTATAGCTAACAATGAGCAGTTCTTC. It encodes CAISESEFIANNEQFF.